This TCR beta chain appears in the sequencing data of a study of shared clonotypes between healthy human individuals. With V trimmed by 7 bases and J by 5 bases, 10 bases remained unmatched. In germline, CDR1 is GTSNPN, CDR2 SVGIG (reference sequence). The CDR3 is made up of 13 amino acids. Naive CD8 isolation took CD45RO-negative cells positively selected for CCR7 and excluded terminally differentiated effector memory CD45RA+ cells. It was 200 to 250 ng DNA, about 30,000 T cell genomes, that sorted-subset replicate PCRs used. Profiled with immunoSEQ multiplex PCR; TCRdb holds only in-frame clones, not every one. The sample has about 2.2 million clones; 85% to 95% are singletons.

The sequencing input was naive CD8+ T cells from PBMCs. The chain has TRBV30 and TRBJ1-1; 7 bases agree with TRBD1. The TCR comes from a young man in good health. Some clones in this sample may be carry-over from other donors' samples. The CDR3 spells CAFVRGGRTEAFF. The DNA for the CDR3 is TGTGCCTTCGTCAGGGGGGGGAGAACTGAAGCTTTCTTT.